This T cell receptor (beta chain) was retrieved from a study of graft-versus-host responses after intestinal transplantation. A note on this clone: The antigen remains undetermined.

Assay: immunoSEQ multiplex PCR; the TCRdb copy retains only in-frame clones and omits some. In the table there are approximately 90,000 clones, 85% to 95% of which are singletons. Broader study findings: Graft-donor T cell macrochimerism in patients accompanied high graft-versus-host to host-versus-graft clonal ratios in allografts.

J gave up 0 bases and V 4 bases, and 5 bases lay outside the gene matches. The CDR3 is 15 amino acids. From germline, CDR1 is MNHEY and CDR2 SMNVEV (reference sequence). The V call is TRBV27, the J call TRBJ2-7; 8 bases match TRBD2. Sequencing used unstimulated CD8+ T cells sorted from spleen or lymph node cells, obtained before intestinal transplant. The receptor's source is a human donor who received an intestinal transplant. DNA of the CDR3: TGTGCCAGCAGTTGGACTAGCCAGAGCTCCTACGAGCAGTACTTC. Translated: CASSWTSQSSYEQYF.